These T cell receptor beta chains were read from a single sample in a study of blood T cell repertoires in COVID-19. The protocol was immunoSEQ multiplex PCR, while the TCRdb copy is restricted to in-frame clones and leaves out a portion. The data show roughly 330,000 clones, 80% to 90% seen once. Sequenced sample: peripheral blood. Every receptor here comes from a man younger than 30 who had recovered from COVID-19. Both conserved end residues are part of each CDR3. Each record gives: clone size, J gene, D gene, CDR3 length, V gene, CDR3 DNA, CDR3 protein. A D gene is named only where the DNA matches it firmly. The size field is filled for only some rows; it gives once, few, many or a size class.

abundance: .
j_gene: TRBJ1-2
d_gene: TRBD1
len: 14
v_gene: TRBV5-6
CDR3nt: TGTGCCAGCAGCCCGGCGAACAGGGGAGATGGCTACACCTTC
CDR3aa: CASSPANRGDGYTF

abundance: .
j_gene: TRBJ2-3
d_gene: .
len: 17
v_gene: TRBV15
CDR3nt: TGTGCCACCAGCAGAGATGATAACGCCTTGGCCCAAGATACGCAGTATTTT
CDR3aa: CATSRDDNALAQDTQYF

abundance: .
j_gene: TRBJ1-1
d_gene: .
len: 14
v_gene: TRBV21-1
CDR3nt: TGTGCCAGCAGCAAGGCGGGGGCGGGCACTGAAGCTTTCTTT
CDR3aa: CASSKAGAGTEAFF

abundance: .
j_gene: TRBJ1-1
d_gene: .
len: 13
v_gene: TRBV5-1
CDR3nt: TGCGCCAGCAGCTTATTTACAGGGACCGAAGCTTTCTTT
CDR3aa: CASSLFTGTEAFF

abundance: .
j_gene: TRBJ1-1
d_gene: .
len: 15
v_gene: TRBV30
CDR3nt: TGTGCCTGGAGTCAAGCCTCAAGATCGAACACTGAAGCTTTCTTT
CDR3aa: CAWSQASRSNTEAFF

abundance: .
j_gene: TRBJ2-3
d_gene: TRBD2
len: 16
v_gene: TRBV3-1/TRBV3-2
CDR3nt: TGTGCCAGCAGCCAAGAAGGACTAGCTGGCACAGATACGCAGTATTTT
CDR3aa: CASSQEGLAGTDTQYF

abundance: .
j_gene: TRBJ2-5
d_gene: TRBD1
len: 13
v_gene: TRBV30
CDR3nt: TGTGCCTGGAATCGAGCAGGGGGCGAGACCCAGTACTTC
CDR3aa: CAWNRAGGETQYF

abundance: once
j_gene: TRBJ1-4
d_gene: .
len: 16
v_gene: TRBV5-6
CDR3nt: TGTGCCAGCAGCCAAACCGTCTGGGAGGGAGGGGAAAAACTGTTTTTT
CDR3aa: CASSQTVWEGGEKLFF

abundance: .
j_gene: TRBJ2-7
d_gene: .
len: 14
v_gene: TRBV5-1
CDR3nt: TGCGCCAGCAGCCTCGGCCAGGGGGGAGACGAGCAGTACTTC
CDR3aa: CASSLGQGGDEQYF

abundance: .
j_gene: TRBJ1-3
d_gene: .
len: 13
v_gene: TRBV29-1
CDR3nt: TGCAGCGCTGGTGAAGGGGCTGGAAACACCATATATTTT
CDR3aa: CSAGEGAGNTIYF

abundance: .
j_gene: TRBJ2-7
d_gene: .
len: 14
v_gene: TRBV7-2
CDR3nt: TGTGCCAGCAGCGTAGAGGGGGGGCGCTGGGAGCAGTACTTC
CDR3aa: CASSVEGGRWEQYF

abundance: medium-sized
j_gene: TRBJ2-3
d_gene: .
len: 13
v_gene: TRBV4-1
CDR3nt: TGCGCCAGCAGCCGGGGGGGCGGCGATACGCAGTATTTT
CDR3aa: CASSRGGGDTQYF

abundance: .
j_gene: TRBJ2-5
d_gene: TRBD2
len: 14
v_gene: TRBV5-6
CDR3nt: TGTGCCAGCAGCTTGCCTAGCGGGAAAGAGACCCAGTACTTC
CDR3aa: CASSLPSGKETQYF

abundance: .
j_gene: TRBJ1-1
d_gene: .
len: 13
v_gene: TRBV6-2/TRBV6-3
CDR3nt: TGTGCCAGCAGTAAGACAGCTAACACTGAAGCTTTCTTT
CDR3aa: CASSKTANTEAFF

abundance: .
j_gene: TRBJ2-7
d_gene: TRBD1
len: 15
v_gene: TRBV5-5
CDR3nt: TGTGCCAGCAGCTTGATGAGACAGGGGGCCTACGAGCAGTACTTC
CDR3aa: CASSLMRQGAYEQYF

abundance: .
j_gene: TRBJ1-2
d_gene: TRBD1
len: 16
v_gene: TRBV27
CDR3nt: TGTGCCAGCAGTTCACACCGGGACAGGGGTTCGGATGGCTACACCTTC
CDR3aa: CASSSHRDRGSDGYTF

abundance: .
j_gene: TRBJ2-2
d_gene: TRBD2
len: 15
v_gene: TRBV2
CDR3nt: TGTGCCAGCAGCTCGACTAGCGGGATATCCGGGGAGCTGTTTTTT
CDR3aa: CASSSTSGISGELFF

abundance: .
j_gene: TRBJ1-5
d_gene: .
len: 15
v_gene: TRBV21-1
CDR3nt: TGTGCCAGCAGCAAGCAGGGGGTTGGCAATCAGCCCCAGCATTTT
CDR3aa: CASSKQGVGNQPQHF

abundance: few
j_gene: TRBJ2-7
d_gene: TRBD1
len: 14
v_gene: TRBV11-2
CDR3nt: TGTGCCAGCAGCTCCCGGGACAGGGGCCACGAGCAGTACTTC
CDR3aa: CASSSRDRGHEQYF

abundance: .
j_gene: TRBJ1-4
d_gene: .
len: 13
v_gene: TRBV2
CDR3nt: TGTGCCAGCAGCGAGGACGCGGGGGAAAAACTGTTTTTT
CDR3aa: CASSEDAGEKLFF

abundance: .
j_gene: TRBJ2-3
d_gene: TRBD2
len: 13
v_gene: TRBV12-3/TRBV12-4
CDR3nt: TGTGCCAGCAGCAGGACTAGCGAGGATACGCAGTATTTT
CDR3aa: CASSRTSEDTQYF

abundance: .
j_gene: TRBJ2-3
d_gene: TRBD1
len: 16
v_gene: TRBV4-1
CDR3nt: TGCGCCAGCAGCCGGTCGGGACAGGGGGTCACAGATACGCAGTATTTT
CDR3aa: CASSRSGQGVTDTQYF

abundance: .
j_gene: TRBJ2-6
d_gene: .
len: 16
v_gene: TRBV21-1
CDR3nt: TGTGCCAGCAGCAACGGACACCTCTCTGGGGCCAACGTCCTGACTTTC
CDR3aa: CASSNGHLSGANVLTF

abundance: once
j_gene: TRBJ2-7
d_gene: .
len: 12
v_gene: TRBV5-4
CDR3nt: TGTGCCAGCAGCTTGACAGGATACGAGCAGTACTTC
CDR3aa: CASSLTGYEQYF

abundance: few
j_gene: TRBJ2-7
d_gene: TRBD2
len: 14
v_gene: TRBV10-3
CDR3nt: TGTGCCATCAGTGGAGGGGCGGGAGAACACGAGCAGTACTTC
CDR3aa: CAISGGAGEHEQYF

abundance: .
j_gene: TRBJ1-3
d_gene: .
len: 15
v_gene: TRBV13
CDR3nt: TGTGCCAGCACCCAGGCCTCAGGGTCGGGAAACACCATATATTTT
CDR3aa: CASTQASGSGNTIYF

abundance: .
j_gene: TRBJ1-2
d_gene: .
len: 15
v_gene: TRBV3-1/TRBV3-2
CDR3nt: TGTGCCAGCAGCCAAGGGGGAGGGTACACCTATGGCTACACCTTC
CDR3aa: CASSQGGGYTYGYTF

abundance: .
j_gene: TRBJ1-4
d_gene: .
len: 15
v_gene: TRBV5-1
CDR3nt: TGCGCCAGCAGCTCCAGGGGCCAGGCTCATGAAAAACTGTTTTTT
CDR3aa: CASSSRGQAHEKLFF

abundance: .
j_gene: TRBJ1-1
d_gene: TRBD1
len: 14
v_gene: TRBV7-2
CDR3nt: TGTGCCAGCAGCTTCCGGACAGGAAACACTGAAGCTTTCTTT
CDR3aa: CASSFRTGNTEAFF

abundance: .
j_gene: TRBJ2-3
d_gene: TRBD2
len: 16
v_gene: TRBV7-2
CDR3nt: TGTGCCAGCAGCTCCGGGACTAGCAGACTCACAGATACGCAGTATTTT
CDR3aa: CASSSGTSRLTDTQYF

abundance: .
j_gene: TRBJ2-1
d_gene: .
len: 11
v_gene: TRBV6-6
CDR3nt: TGTGCCAGCAGTTTTAGCAATGAGCAGTTCTTC
CDR3aa: CASSFSNEQFF

abundance: .
j_gene: TRBJ1-5
d_gene: .
len: 12
v_gene: TRBV12-5
CDR3nt: TGTGCTAGTGGTTTGGTACTTCAGCCCCAGCATTTT
CDR3aa: CASGLVLQPQHF

abundance: .
j_gene: TRBJ2-1
d_gene: TRBD2
len: 17
v_gene: TRBV6-2/TRBV6-3
CDR3nt: TGTGCCAGCAGTAGACGGACTAGCGGGAGCTCCTACAATGAGCAGTTCTTC
CDR3aa: CASSRRTSGSSYNEQFF